This is a list of T cell receptor beta chains from one sample in a study of T cell repertoires in cytomegalovirus infection. One entry per CDR3 protein results from TCRdb running MiXCR on the reads. This sample carries hundreds of thousands of distinct CDR3 sequences, 30% to 40% of them seen once, and the ten largest clones take 17%. What these receptors recognize is not known. The sample in question was cultured PBMCs, obtained from culture after CMV antigen stimulation. All receptors come from a human donor in good health (CMV status not recorded). Some clones in this sample may be carry-over from other donors' samples. CDR3s include the opening cysteine and the closing phenylalanine or tryptophan. D genes are given only for firm matches. Only part of the rows carry a size: once, few, many, or a class if the clone is expanded.

TGTGCCATCAGTGGCCCAGGGGCCGACCAAAATTACAATGAGCAGTTCTTC,CAISGPGADQNYNEQFF,TRBV10-3,NA,TRBJ2-1,NA
TGTGCCAGCAGTTACGCGGGAGGAAATTACAATGAGCAGTTCTTC,CASSYAGGNYNEQFF,TRBV6-5,few,TRBJ2-1,TRBD2
TGTGCCAGCAAGACCGATAACTCCTACAATGAGCAGTTCTTC,CASKTDNSYNEQFF,TRBV6-6,few,TRBJ2-1,NA
TGTGCCAGCAGTTACCCCCGGGCTGGGGACGACTACGAGCAGTACTTC,CASSYPRAGDDYEQYF,TRBV6-6,NA,TRBJ2-7,NA
TGTGCCAGCAGTTTTCTAGTGGACGGGCCCTATGGCTACACCTTC,CASSFLVDGPYGYTF,TRBV12-3/TRBV12-4,few,TRBJ1-2,NA
TGTGCCAGCAGCTTAGCGCAGGGGTGGTCTTCCACCGGGAACAATGAGCAGTTCTTC,CASSLAQGWSSTGNNEQFF,TRBV7-2,few,TRBJ2-1,NA
TGTGCCAGCAGCTCACCCCCGGGACTACGCACAGATACGCAGTATTTT,CASSSPPGLRTDTQYF,TRBV7-6,many,TRBJ2-3,TRBD2
TGTGCCAGCAGCTTAGGGGCTACCCAAGAATACTTC,CASSLGATQEYF,TRBV7-2,NA,TRBJ2-7,NA
TGCAGTGCCAGAAGCGGGGGAGGGGTCAATGAGCAGTTCTTC,CSARSGGGVNEQFF,TRBV20-1,NA,TRBJ2-1,TRBD2
TGTGCCAGCTCGACTCCAGGAGGGCAGGGCCCAGATACGCAGTATTTT,CASSTPGGQGPDTQYF,TRBV18,NA,TRBJ2-3,NA
TGTGCCACTGGAGTTGTGGCGGGATCGAACGAGCAGTACTTC,CATGVVAGSNEQYF,TRBV6-2/TRBV6-3,NA,TRBJ2-7,NA
TGTGCCAGCAGCCATACAGGGGGTCCGGGAACCGGGGAGCTGTTTTTT,CASSHTGGPGTGELFF,TRBV7-8,NA,TRBJ2-2,TRBD1
TGTGCCACCAGTGATTCGGGGGAAACTGAAGCTTTCTTT,CATSDSGETEAFF,TRBV24-1,NA,TRBJ1-1,NA
TGTGCCAGCAGCCCGCAGACAGGGGCCACCGATACGCAGTATTTT,CASSPQTGATDTQYF,TRBV7-2,NA,TRBJ2-3,TRBD1
TGTGCCAGTAGTGCTCAGGGGGTCCTCAATCAGCCCCAGCATTTT,CASSAQGVLNQPQHF,TRBV19,NA,TRBJ1-5,TRBD1
TGTGCCACCAGTGATGGGGACAGGGGTTACTACAATGAGCAGTTCTTC,CATSDGDRGYYNEQFF,TRBV24-1,NA,TRBJ2-1,TRBD1
TGTGCCAGCAGTAACCCAGGCGATGTATATGAGCAGTTCTTC,CASSNPGDVYEQFF,TRBV27,few,TRBJ2-1,NA
TGTGCCAGCAGCTCGCCCCTGGGACTAGCGGGAGGTGGAGAGACCCAGTACTTC,CASSSPLGLAGGGETQYF,TRBV7-2,NA,TRBJ2-5,TRBD2
TGTGCCAGCAGCCGGGGGACGGGAGAGGGTTACGAGCAGTACTTC,CASSRGTGEGYEQYF,TRBV7-6,many,TRBJ2-7,NA
TGTGCCAGCAGCCACCCGAGGACAGGGCCTAACGAGCAGTACTTC,CASSHPRTGPNEQYF,TRBV7-9,few,TRBJ2-7,TRBD1
TGTGCCAGCAGTGAGGGGGGAGCCGGCACAGATACGCAGTATTTT,CASSEGGAGTDTQYF,TRBV6-4,NA,TRBJ2-3,NA
TGTGCCAGCAGCCTGAAACGGGAAACTCAAGAGACCCAGTACTTC,CASSLKRETQETQYF,TRBV5-6,NA,TRBJ2-5,NA
TGTGCCAGTAGTATAAGTTTCCCGCGCGTCTACAATGAGCAGTTCTTC,CASSISFPRVYNEQFF,TRBV19,NA,TRBJ2-1,NA
TGCGCCAGCAGCCAAGAAGGGGCGCGGGATCCAGATACGCAGTATTTT,CASSQEGARDPDTQYF,TRBV4-1,NA,TRBJ2-3,NA
TGCGCCAGCAGCCTAGGGAGGTCGGGATCCTACGAGCAGTACTTC,CASSLGRSGSYEQYF,TRBV4-1,few,TRBJ2-7,NA
TGTGCCAGCAGTTCTGTTAGCGCCCGGAGGTTTATCAATGAGCAGTTCTTC,CASSSVSARRFINEQFF,TRBV27,few,TRBJ2-1,NA
TGTGCCAGCAGCTTAAGGCCTAGCGGGAGGGCCAATGAGCAGTTCTTC,CASSLRPSGRANEQFF,TRBV11-1,few,TRBJ2-1,TRBD2
TGTGCCAGCACCTTAGGGGGGAAACAGGGCTACACCTTC,CASTLGGKQGYTF,TRBV7-9,NA,TRBJ1-2,NA
TGCGCCAGCAGTGAGTCGAGACAGGGGCTCTACAATGAGCAGTTCTTC,CASSESRQGLYNEQFF,TRBV10-2,few,TRBJ2-1,TRBD1
TGTGCCAGCAGTCACGGACTAGCGGGCCGTGCGGATGAGCAGTTCTTC,CASSHGLAGRADEQFF,TRBV12-3/TRBV12-4,NA,TRBJ2-1,TRBD2
TGTGCCAGCAGGCCGCGGTCTGGAGGGGACTCTGGAAACACCATATATTTT,CASRPRSGGDSGNTIYF,TRBV2,NA,TRBJ1-3,NA
TGTGCTAGTGGTTTGGCGCCGGGAGTACGCAATGAGCAGTTCTTC,CASGLAPGVRNEQFF,TRBV12-5,NA,TRBJ2-1,NA
TGTGCCATCAGTGAGCCCGCTGGGGCCAACGTCCTGACTTTC,CAISEPAGANVLTF,TRBV10-3,NA,TRBJ2-6,NA
TGTGCCAGCAGCCCCCGGACAGGCAAAAACACCGGGGAGCTGTTTTTT,CASSPRTGKNTGELFF,TRBV7-3,few,TRBJ2-2,TRBD1
TGCGCCAGCAGCCAAAGTCTAGGGTTTGGCGAAAAACTGTTTTTT,CASSQSLGFGEKLFF,TRBV4-3,few,TRBJ1-4,NA
TGTGCTAGCAGCTTAGGCCGGCGAGGTGCAGATACGCAGTATTTT,CASSLGRRGADTQYF,TRBV7-7,NA,TRBJ2-3,NA
TGTGCCAGCAGTTACTCGACAGGGGGTCACTACGAGCAGTACTTC,CASSYSTGGHYEQYF,TRBV6-2/TRBV6-3,few,TRBJ2-7,TRBD1
TGTGCCAGCAGGAAGTTCGATGAGCAGTTCTTC,CASRKFDEQFF,TRBV12-3/TRBV12-4,many,TRBJ2-1,NA
TGTGCCAGCGGTGACAGGCAAAATTCACCCCTCCACTTT,CASGDRQNSPLHF,TRBV19,few,TRBJ1-6,NA
TGTGCCAGTAGTATAGATTCAGGCGATGTTAAATATAACACCGGGGAGCTGTTTTTT,CASSIDSGDVKYNTGELFF,TRBV19,NA,TRBJ2-2,NA
TGTGCCAGCAGCTACTCCGGGACACAAAACGCCGGGGAGCTGTTTTTT,CASSYSGTQNAGELFF,TRBV7-3,once,TRBJ2-2,NA
TGTGCCAGCAGCCCTGGACAGACACAAGAGACCCAGTACTTC,CASSPGQTQETQYF,TRBV7-2,few,TRBJ2-5,NA
TGTGCCAGCAGCGGGATTGGCGGGATACGCACAGATACGCAGTATTTT,CASSGIGGIRTDTQYF,TRBV7-6,few,TRBJ2-3,NA
TGTGCCAGCAGTGCTCAGACAGGAACAGATACGCAGTATTTT,CASSAQTGTDTQYF,TRBV28,few,TRBJ2-3,NA
TGTGCCAGCAGTTTTAGTCCTCCGGATGAGCAGTTCTTC,CASSFSPPDEQFF,TRBV12-3/TRBV12-4,NA,TRBJ2-1,NA
TGCGCCAGCAGCCAAGTTAACGGGGGGTGGGAGCAGTACTTC,CASSQVNGGWEQYF,TRBV4-1,NA,TRBJ2-7,TRBD2
TGTGCCAGCCGCACCGAGGGTGAAGCTTTCTTT,CASRTEGEAFF,TRBV7-9,NA,TRBJ1-1,NA
TGTGCCAGCAGCATCAGGACTAGCAGGAATGAGCAGTTCTTC,CASSIRTSRNEQFF,TRBV7-2,NA,TRBJ2-1,TRBD2
TGCGCCAGCAGCCAAGATGTTCTGAAGAATTCACCCCTCCACTTT,CASSQDVLKNSPLHF,TRBV4-1,NA,TRBJ1-6,NA
TGTGCCAGTAGTATAGTGGGCAGGTCCCGGACCCAGTACTTC,CASSIVGRSRTQYF,TRBV19,NA,TRBJ2-5,NA
TGTGCCAGCAGCCGGGGGGACAGCTCACCCCTCCACTTT,CASSRGDSSPLHF,TRBV14,NA,TRBJ1-6,TRBD1
TGTGCCAGTAGTATGCCCCCCCATAAAAACCGGTCGGGGGGCCCCTACAATGAGCAGTTCTTC,CASSMPPHKNRSGGPYNEQFF,TRBV19,NA,TRBJ2-1,NA
TGTGCCAGCAGTTACGGGGGGAGTGCCTACAATGAGCAGTTCTTC,CASSYGGSAYNEQFF,TRBV6-2/TRBV6-3,NA,TRBJ2-1,NA
TGTGCCAGCACTGGCGGCTCGAACACTGAAGCTTTCTTT,CASTGGSNTEAFF,TRBV24-1,NA,TRBJ1-1,NA
TGTGCCAGCAGCCGACAGGAAATAACAGGGGTGAACACTGAAGCTTTCTTT,CASSRQEITGVNTEAFF,TRBV13,many,TRBJ1-1,TRBD1